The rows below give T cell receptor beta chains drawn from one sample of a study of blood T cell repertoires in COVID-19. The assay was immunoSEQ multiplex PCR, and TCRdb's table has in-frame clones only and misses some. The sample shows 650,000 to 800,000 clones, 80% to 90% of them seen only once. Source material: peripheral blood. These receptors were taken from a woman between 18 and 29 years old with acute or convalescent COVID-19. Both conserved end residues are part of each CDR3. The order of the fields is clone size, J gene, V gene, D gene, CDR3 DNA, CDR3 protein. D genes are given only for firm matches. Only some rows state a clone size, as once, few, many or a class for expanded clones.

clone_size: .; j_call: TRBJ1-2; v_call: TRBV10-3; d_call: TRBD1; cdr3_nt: TGTGCCATCAGTGAGTCGACAGGGGACTATGGCTACACCTTC; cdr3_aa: CAISESTGDYGYTF
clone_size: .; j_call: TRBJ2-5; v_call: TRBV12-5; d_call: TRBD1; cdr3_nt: TGTGCTAGTGGTTTGGTACGGGTCAGGGGGGAGACCCAGTACTTC; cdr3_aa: CASGLVRVRGETQYF
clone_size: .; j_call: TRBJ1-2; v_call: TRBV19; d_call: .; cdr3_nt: TGTGCTAGCGGCGGGCTTTCTGGCTACACCTTC; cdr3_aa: CASGGLSGYTF
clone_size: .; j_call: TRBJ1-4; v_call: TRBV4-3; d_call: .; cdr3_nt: TGCGCCAGCAGCCAAGATTACAGAGTTAATGAAAAACTGTTTTTT; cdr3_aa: CASSQDYRVNEKLFF
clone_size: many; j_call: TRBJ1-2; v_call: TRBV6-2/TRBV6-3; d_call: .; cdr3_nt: TGTGCCAGCAGTTTGGACACCATCTATGGCTACACCTTC; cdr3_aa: CASSLDTIYGYTF
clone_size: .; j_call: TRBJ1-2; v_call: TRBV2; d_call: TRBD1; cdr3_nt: TGTGCCAGCAGGGAAGGGACAGCTTACACCTTC; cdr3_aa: CASREGTAYTF
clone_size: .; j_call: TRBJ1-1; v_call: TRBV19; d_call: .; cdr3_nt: TGTGCCAGTAGTACCAGCGACAGGAACACTGAAGCTTTCTTT; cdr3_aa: CASSTSDRNTEAFF
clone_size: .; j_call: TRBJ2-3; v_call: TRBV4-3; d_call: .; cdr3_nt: TGCGCCAGCAGCCAAGAGTCTGGAGGGGGCGGGGCGGGCACAGATACGCAGTATTTT; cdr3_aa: CASSQESGGGGAGTDTQYF
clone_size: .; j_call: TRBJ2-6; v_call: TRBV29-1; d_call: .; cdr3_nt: TGCAGCGTTGAGAGGCAACCTGGGGCCAACGTCCTGACTTTC; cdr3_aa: CSVERQPGANVLTF
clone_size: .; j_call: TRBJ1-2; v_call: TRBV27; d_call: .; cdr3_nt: TGTGCCAGCAGTCTCTCGGGTCTTAGGACTACTTATGGCTACACCTTC; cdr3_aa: CASSLSGLRTTYGYTF
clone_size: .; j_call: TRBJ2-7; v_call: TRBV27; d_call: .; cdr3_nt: TGTGCCAGCAGCAACACCCCCGGGGAGCAGTACTTC; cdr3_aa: CASSNTPGEQYF